The clone carrying this T cell receptor beta chain was seen ten or more times. Its matching antigen is unknown. Making the TCR beta libraries involved quantitative 5'-RACE with molecular barcodes. One entry per CDR3 protein results from TCRdb running MiXCR on the 5' RACE reads. Here the sample spans 85,000 to 100,000 distinct CDR3 sequences, about 8.5% being singletons. These data belong to a study of CD8 T cells in ankylosing spondylitis. Broader study findings: Several of the motif variants were reported before in synovial fluid and blood from reactive arthritis. The authors found the disease-linked clones to be CD8+ and relatively rare in peripheral blood.

Trimming left V 1 base short and J 2 bases short, with 5 bases between. CDR1 and CDR2 (germline): SNHLY, FYNNEI. This CDR3 contains 13 residues. Sequenced material: blood, either unsorted or a sorted T cell fraction (not recorded which). This receptor was taken from a male donor with ankylosing spondylitis or in good health (not recorded which). This chain connects TRBV2 to TRBJ1-2; D gene uncertain. CDR3 nucleotide sequence: TGTGCCAGCAGTGAAGGCAGGAACTATGGCTACACCTTC. Translation: CASSEGRNYGYTF.